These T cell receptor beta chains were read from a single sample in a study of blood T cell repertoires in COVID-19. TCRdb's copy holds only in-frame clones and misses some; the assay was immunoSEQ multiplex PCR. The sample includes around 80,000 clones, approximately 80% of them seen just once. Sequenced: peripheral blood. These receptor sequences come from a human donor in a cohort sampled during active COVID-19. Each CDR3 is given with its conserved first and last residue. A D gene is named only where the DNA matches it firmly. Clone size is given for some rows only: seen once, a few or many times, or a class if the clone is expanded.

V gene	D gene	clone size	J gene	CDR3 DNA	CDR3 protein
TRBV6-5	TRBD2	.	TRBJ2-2	TGTGCCAGCAGTTACCCGGGGGGCACCGGGGAGCTGTTTTTT	CASSYPGGTGELFF
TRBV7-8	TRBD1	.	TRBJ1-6	TGTGCCAGCAGCTTCGAGACAGGGGGCAATTCACCCCTCCACTTT	CASSFETGGNSPLHF
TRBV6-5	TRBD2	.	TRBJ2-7	TGTGCCAGCAGTTACGGGGGAGCGGGGCGATCCTACGAGCAGTACTTC	CASSYGGAGRSYEQYF
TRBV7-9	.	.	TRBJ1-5	TGTGCCAGCAGCTCCTCCTTTCAGCCCCAGCATTTT	CASSSSFQPQHF
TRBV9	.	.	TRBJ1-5	TGTGCCAGCAGCGTAGGGGTGGGGGGAATTAATCAGCCCCAGCATTTT	CASSVGVGGINQPQHF
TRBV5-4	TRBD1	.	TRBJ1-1	TGTGCCAGCAGCTTGGCCTCGGACAGGGGAAGCACTGAAGCTTTCTTT	CASSLASDRGSTEAFF
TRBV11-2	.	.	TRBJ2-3	TGTGCCAGCAGCTTAGATATCCGCACAGATACGCAGTATTTT	CASSLDIRTDTQYF
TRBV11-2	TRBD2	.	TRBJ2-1	TGTGCCAGCAGCCCCTTGGGGCTAGCGGGAATCAATGAGCAGTTCTTC	CASSPLGLAGINEQFF
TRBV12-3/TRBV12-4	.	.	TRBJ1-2	TGTGCCAGCAGTTTTCGGGACTATCGGGGCTACACCTTC	CASSFRDYRGYTF
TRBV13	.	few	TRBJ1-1	TGTGCCAGCAGCCTGAGTCCGGACACTGAAGCTTTCTTT	CASSLSPDTEAFF
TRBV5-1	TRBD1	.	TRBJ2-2	TGCGCCAGCAGCTTGGGGACAGGGGGCACCGGGGAGCTGTTTTTT	CASSLGTGGTGELFF
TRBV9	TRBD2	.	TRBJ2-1	TGTGCCAGCAGCGTAGAAGGCGGGGGGCCCTACAATGAGCAGTTCTTC	CASSVEGGGPYNEQFF
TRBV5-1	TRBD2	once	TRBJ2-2	TGCGCCAGCAGAAAACTAGCGGGAGGTTACACCGGGGAGCTGTTTTTT	CASRKLAGGYTGELFF
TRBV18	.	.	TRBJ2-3	TGTGCCAGCACCACTAGGACGGTGGAGGGTACGCAGTATTTT	CASTTRTVEGTQYF
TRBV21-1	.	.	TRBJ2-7	TGTGCCAGCAGCAAAGGAAGACTTAGCGGGGGGGCTTACGAGCAGTACTTC	CASSKGRLSGGAYEQYF
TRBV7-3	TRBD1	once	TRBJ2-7	TGTGCCAGCAGCCCTGACAGGGGGCTAGTGGACGAGCAGTACTTC	CASSPDRGLVDEQYF
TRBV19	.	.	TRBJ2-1	TGTGCCACCTCATATGGCGGTGAGCAGTTCTTC	CATSYGGEQFF
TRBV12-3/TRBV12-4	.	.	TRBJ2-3	TGTGCCAGCAGTTTACCTAGCACAGATACGCAGTATTTT	CASSLPSTDTQYF
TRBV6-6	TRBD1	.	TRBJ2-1	TGTGCCAGCAGTTACGCCCGACAGGGGAACAATGAGCAGTTCTTC	CASSYARQGNNEQFF
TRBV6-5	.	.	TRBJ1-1	TGTGCCAGCAGTTACGGGGCCTTGAACACTGAAGCTTTCTTT	CASSYGALNTEAFF
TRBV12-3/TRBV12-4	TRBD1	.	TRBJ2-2	TGTGCCAGCAGTTTATTCGGACAGGGATGGCTGTTTTTT	CASSLFGQGWLFF
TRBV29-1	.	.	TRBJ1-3	TGCAGCGTCACGGGTGGAAACACCATATATTTT	CSVTGGNTIYF
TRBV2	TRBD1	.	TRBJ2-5	TGTGCCAGCATTCGACAGGGCCAAGAGACCCAGTACTTC	CASIRQGQETQYF
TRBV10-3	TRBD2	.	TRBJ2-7	TGTGCCACCGCCCTAGCGGGGACTTACGAGCAGTACTTC	CATALAGTYEQYF
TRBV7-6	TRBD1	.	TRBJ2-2	TGTGCCAGTTCGGGACAGGTTAACACCGGGGAGCTGTTTTTT	CASSGQVNTGELFF
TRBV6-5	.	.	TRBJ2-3	TGTGCCAGCAGTTACTCGGGGGCGCGAGGAGATACGCAGTATTTT	CASSYSGARGDTQYF
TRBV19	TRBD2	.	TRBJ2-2	TGTGCCAGTAGTATAGATCGGCTAGCGGTACGGGAGCTGTTTTTT	CASSIDRLAVRELFF
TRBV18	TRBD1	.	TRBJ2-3	TGTGCCAGCTCACCACCGGCGGGACAGGGGATCTCAGATACGCAGTATTTT	CASSPPAGQGISDTQYF
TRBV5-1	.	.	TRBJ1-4	TGCGCCAGCAGCCTGTCGGGGAACCGGGATCAGTTTTTT	CASSLSGNRDQFF
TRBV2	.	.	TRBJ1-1	TGTGCCAGCAGTTTAGACAGGAGGAACACTGAAGCTTTCTTT	CASSLDRRNTEAFF
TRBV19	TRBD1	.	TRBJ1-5	TGTGCCAGTAGCCCCCGGTGGACAGGGATTACCGGCAATCAGCCCCAGCATTTT	CASSPRWTGITGNQPQHF
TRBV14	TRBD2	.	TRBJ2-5	TGTGCCAGCAGCCAAGTTCCGGGGGGGCAAGAGACCCAGTACTTC	CASSQVPGGQETQYF
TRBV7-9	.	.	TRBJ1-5	TGTGCCAGCAGCTTAGGCAGGGGAAGGAATAGCAATCAGCCCCAGCATTTT	CASSLGRGRNSNQPQHF
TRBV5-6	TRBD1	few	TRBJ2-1	TGTGCCAGCAGCTGGACAGGGGGGCCCAATGAGCAGTTCTTC	CASSWTGGPNEQFF
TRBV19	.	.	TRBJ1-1	TGTACCAGTAGTAGTAGGGGAATGGAACGAGCTTTCTTT	CTSSSRGMERAFF
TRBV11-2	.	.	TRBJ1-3	TGTGCCACCTCCCCACGTAGCTCTGGAAACACCATATATTTT	CATSPRSSGNTIYF